This T cell receptor beta chain is drawn from a study of beta chain features in type 1 diabetes. Sequencing targeted expressed TCRB transcripts, as all isolated RNA had been reverse transcribed. TCRdb keeps only in-frame clones here, not all; method: immunoSEQ multiplex PCR. The sample contains hundreds of thousands of clones, about an eighth of which appear only once. This clone was found a few times. The target antigen is unknown. Averaging approximately 120 mL, one heparinised blood draw came from each individual donor. Using CD45RO/CCR7/CD25/CD127/CD95/CD27, CD4+ naive, central memory, regulatory and stem cell-like memory cells were sorted. The study's findings and limits: Shortening of TCRB CDR3s, moderate but significant, appeared in all four CD4+ subsets of Type 1 diabetes patients. Within patients, naive, central memory and Treg TCRB repertoires seemed more similar than within healthy donors.

Losses at the gene ends were 7 bases for V and 4 bases for J; bases not matched to a gene: 7. CDR3 size: 13 residues. Per germline, CDR1 SNHLY and CDR2 FYNNEI. The chain is built from TRBV2 and TRBJ2-7; 7 nucleotides match TRBD2. The source of this sequence is a young man with type 1 diabetes. Sequencing used naive CD4+ T cells from blood. CDR3 in DNA: TGTGCCAGCAAATTGGGGAGGGAATACGAGCAGTACTTC. It encodes CASKLGREYEQYF. Combining the CDR3 with reference TRBV2 and TRBJ2-7 gives the whole variable domain EPEVTQTPSHQVTQMGQEVILRCVPISNHLYFYWYRQILGQKVEFLVSFYNNEISEKSEIFDDQFSVERPDGSNFTLKIRSTKLEDSAMYFCASKLGREYEQYFGPGTRLTVT.